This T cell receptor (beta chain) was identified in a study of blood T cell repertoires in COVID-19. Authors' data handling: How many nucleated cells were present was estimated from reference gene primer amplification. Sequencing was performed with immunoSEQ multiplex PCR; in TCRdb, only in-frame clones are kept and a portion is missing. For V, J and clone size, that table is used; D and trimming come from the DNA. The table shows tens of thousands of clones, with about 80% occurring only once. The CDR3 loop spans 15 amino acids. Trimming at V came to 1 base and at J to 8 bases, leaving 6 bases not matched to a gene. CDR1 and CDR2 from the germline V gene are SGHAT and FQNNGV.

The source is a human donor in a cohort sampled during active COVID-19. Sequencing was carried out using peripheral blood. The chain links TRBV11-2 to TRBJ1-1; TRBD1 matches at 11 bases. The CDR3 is CASSLAGTGGSEAFF. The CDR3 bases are TGTGCCAGCAGCTTAGCGGGGACAGGGGGGTCAGAAGCTTTCTTT.